Listed below are T cell receptor beta chains from one sample, sequenced in a study of T cell changes during pregnancy in multiple sclerosis. Produced via immunoSEQ multiplex PCR; TCRdb's table is partial and in-frame only. The data hold approximately 60,000 clones, with roughly 89% observed a single time. Material: peripheral blood from another person, used as feeder cells. These receptors were obtained from a human donor whose cells served as feeder cells for cultures in a pregnancy study. CDR3s include the opening cysteine and the closing phenylalanine or tryptophan. The D gene is left open where the match is weak. The size entry is marked missing in some rows and otherwise reads once, few, many or a size class.

v_call	j_call	cdr3_length	d_call	clone_size	cdr3_nt	cdr3_aa
TRBV6-5	TRBJ1-2	13	.	.	TGTGCCAGCAGTTACGATCAGGGTTATGGCTACACCTTC	CASSYDQGYGYTF
TRBV5-1	TRBJ2-7	13	.	.	TGCGCCAGCAGCTTGTCACAGGGTTTAGAGCAGTACTTC	CASSLSQGLEQYF
TRBV5-1	TRBJ1-2	15	TRBD1	.	TGCGCCAGCAGCTACGACAGGGGGCAGGACTATGGCTACACCTTC	CASSYDRGQDYGYTF
TRBV11-2	TRBJ2-2	13	.	.	TGTGCCGGCCGGAGAGGGAGCCCCGGGGAGCTGTTTTTT	CAGRRGSPGELFF
TRBV29-1	TRBJ1-2	11	.	.	TGCAGCGTTGTTCTCGGGGGGGGCTACACCTTC	CSVVLGGGYTF
TRBV7-8	TRBJ2-5	15	.	.	TGTGCCAGCAGCTTATTGGGGACGGTGGTAGAGACCCAGTACTTC	CASSLLGTVVETQYF
TRBV6-1	TRBJ2-7	15	.	.	TGTGCCAGCAGTCCTCGAGGACAGATTGTCTACGAGCAGTACTTC	CASSPRGQIVYEQYF
TRBV7-2	TRBJ1-1	14	.	.	TGTGCCAGCAGCTTTACAGGTTCGAACACTGAAGCTTTCTTT	CASSFTGSNTEAFF
TRBV9	TRBJ2-5	16	TRBD1	.	TGTGCCAGCAGCGTAGCGGGGACAGCTTTCCAAGAGACCCAGTACTTC	CASSVAGTAFQETQYF
TRBV2	TRBJ2-2	16	.	.	TGTGCCAGCCGCACAGGTTTCGGGTCGAACACCGGGGAGCTGTTTTTT	CASRTGFGSNTGELFF
TRBV30	TRBJ1-1	18	TRBD1	.	TGTGCCTGGAGTGTACCCCGGACAGGGAGTTATAGTGTAACTGAAGCTTTCTTT	CAWSVPRTGSYSVTEAFF
TRBV6-6	TRBJ1-6	15	TRBD1	.	TGTGCCAGCACCCCCCGGGACAGGGATAATTCACCCCTCCACTTT	CASTPRDRDNSPLHF
TRBV7-2	TRBJ1-2	14	.	.	TGTGCCAGCAGCGAAGCCCCCCCAGGCTATGGCTACACCTTC	CASSEAPPGYGYTF
TRBV7-9	TRBJ1-4	14	.	.	TGTGCCAGCAGCCCATCCACAGGGAGTGGAAAACTGTTTTTT	CASSPSTGSGKLFF
TRBV11-2	TRBJ1-1	14	.	.	TGTGCCAGCAGCTTGGGTTCAGGCCCCACTGAAGCTTTCTTT	CASSLGSGPTEAFF
TRBV9	TRBJ2-2	14	TRBD1	.	TGTGCCAGCACAGACAGGGCAGACACCGGGGAGCTGTTTTTT	CASTDRADTGELFF
TRBV6-5	TRBJ1-3	15	.	once	TGTGCCAGCAGACCAACAGGGACCGCTGGAAACACCATATATTTT	CASRPTGTAGNTIYF
TRBV7-2	TRBJ2-3	12	.	.	TGTGCCAGCAGACGAAGCACAGATACGCAGTATTTT	CASRRSTDTQYF
TRBV5-4	TRBJ1-2	14	TRBD1	.	TGTGCCAGCAGCCCAGGGACAGGGGAAGGAGGCTACACCTTC	CASSPGTGEGGYTF
TRBV6-6	TRBJ1-2	12	.	.	TGTGCCAGCAGTTCTACAGGGTATGGCTACACCTTC	CASSSTGYGYTF
TRBV18	TRBJ1-5	13	.	.	TGTGCCAGCTCACCCGGAGAGAATCAGCCCCAGCATTTT	CASSPGENQPQHF
TRBV7-2	TRBJ2-7	16	TRBD1	.	TGTGCCAGCAGCTTGCCGGACAGGGCCCCCTCCTACGAGCAGTACTTC	CASSLPDRAPSYEQYF
TRBV9	TRBJ2-3	14	.	.	TGTGCCAGCAGCACCCGGACAGCCACAGATACGCAGTATTTT	CASSTRTATDTQYF
TRBV30	TRBJ1-3	13	TRBD1	.	TGTGCCTGGAGATGGACAGGGCGCAACACCATATATTTT	CAWRWTGRNTIYF
TRBV29-1	TRBJ1-1	13	.	once	TGCAGCGTTGAAGCCCACGTAAACACTGAAGCTTTCTTT	CSVEAHVNTEAFF
TRBV7-3	TRBJ2-3	15	TRBD1	.	TGTGCCAGCGGTCGGGGGACAGGGTTTACAGATACGCAGTATTTT	CASGRGTGFTDTQYF
TRBV4-3	TRBJ2-7	14	.	.	TGCGCCAGCAGCCAAAACACAGGGTTCGACGAGCAGTACTTC	CASSQNTGFDEQYF
TRBV28	TRBJ2-7	13	TRBD2	.	TGTGCCAGCAAACGGGAGGTTGCGGACGAGCAGTACTTC	CASKREVADEQYF
TRBV13	TRBJ2-1	14	.	.	TGTGCCAGCAGCTTAGGGGTAGGTGGGGTTGAGCAGTTCTTC	CASSLGVGGVEQFF
TRBV5-5	TRBJ1-5	13	.	.	TGTGCCAGCAGCTTCGGCAGGGATCAGCCCCAGCATTTT	CASSFGRDQPQHF
TRBV4-2	TRBJ2-3	17	TRBD2	.	TGTGCCAGCAGCCAGGGAGGATCTAGCGGGGCCCCCGATACGCAGTATTTT	CASSQGGSSGAPDTQYF
TRBV4-2	TRBJ2-5	16	.	.	TGTGCCAGCAGCCAAGATCTAGCTCCCCAATCAGAGACCCAGTACTTC	CASSQDLAPQSETQYF
TRBV11-2	TRBJ1-2	16	.	.	TGTGCCAGCAGCTTGGGCAGGCCTATTGCGGATCGGGGCTACACCTTC	CASSLGRPIADRGYTF
TRBV7-6	TRBJ2-1	14	.	.	TGTGCCAGCAGCTTAGTTGGAACGGCTATTGAGCAGTTCTTC	CASSLVGTAIEQFF
TRBV28	TRBJ2-7	14	.	.	TGTGCCAGCATTCCGGGCCCTAGCTCCTACGAGCAGTACTTC	CASIPGPSSYEQYF
TRBV7-9	TRBJ2-5	13	.	.	TGTGCCAGCAGCTTAATCAACCTAGAGACCCAGTACTTC	CASSLINLETQYF
TRBV7-7	TRBJ2-3	14	.	.	TGTGCTAGCAGCTTAGGGGGGCACACAGATACGCAGTATTTT	CASSLGGHTDTQYF
TRBV5-4	TRBJ2-1	11	TRBD1	.	TGTGCCAGCAGCGGGCGGGACAGGGAGATCTTC	CASSGRDREIF
TRBV30	TRBJ1-1	13	.	once	TGTGCCTGGAGTAGACAGCCGAACACTGAAGCTTTCTTT	CAWSRQPNTEAFF
TRBV6-1	TRBJ1-1	15	TRBD1	.	TGTGCCAGCAGAGCCGGGACAGGGGGGAGCACTGAAGCTTTCTTT	CASRAGTGGSTEAFF
TRBV19	TRBJ1-5	16	.	.	TGTGCCAGTAGTAAGTCGGGGGAACGTAGCAATCAGCCCCAGCATTTT	CASSKSGERSNQPQHF
TRBV6-5	TRBJ2-5	15	TRBD1	once	TGTGCCAGCAGTCCAACAGGGGGCTCGTTTGAGACCCAGTACTTC	CASSPTGGSFETQYF
TRBV27	TRBJ1-6	15	.	.	TGTGCCAGCAGTTTAGAGCGGGGTGGGGATTCACCCCTCCACTTT	CASSLERGGDSPLHF
TRBV27	TRBJ2-7	13	.	.	TGTGCCAGCAGTTTATCCAAAGTACGGGAGCAGTACTTC	CASSLSKVREQYF
TRBV6-5	TRBJ1-5	14	.	.	TGTGCCAGCAGTTACTCGCCCATGAATCAGCCCCAGCATTTT	CASSYSPMNQPQHF
TRBV5-1	TRBJ2-3	12	.	.	TGCGCCAGCAGCCTTAGCACAGATACGCAGTATTTT	CASSLSTDTQYF
TRBV15	TRBJ2-7	14	.	.	TGTGCCACCAGCAGAGACAGGGTGGGCTACGAGCAGTACTTC	CATSRDRVGYEQYF
TRBV18	TRBJ1-1	15	.	.	TGTGCCAGCTCACCCCCTACACTTATGAACACTGAAGCTTTCTTT	CASSPPTLMNTEAFF
TRBV11-2	TRBJ1-5	16	.	.	TGTGCCAGCAGCCCTAGGGGAACTGCGGGCAATCAGCCCCAGCATTTT	CASSPRGTAGNQPQHF
TRBV29-1	TRBJ2-2	15	.	once	TGCAGCGTTGAATCGGGTCTTGGGGTGACCGGGGAGCTGTTTTTT	CSVESGLGVTGELFF
TRBV27	TRBJ1-5	13	.	few	TGTGCCAGCAGTTTATCCCTAAATCAGCCCCAGCATTTT	CASSLSLNQPQHF
TRBV4-3	TRBJ1-4	15	.	.	TGCGCCAGCAGCCAAGAACGGAGCACTAATGAAAAACTGTTTTTT	CASSQERSTNEKLFF
TRBV7-5	TRBJ1-1	16	.	.	TGTGCCAGAAGCTTAGAGCGGGGGGGTGGGAACACTGAAGCTTTCTTT	CARSLERGGGNTEAFF
TRBV10-3	TRBJ1-1	15	.	.	TGTGCCATCAGTGAATTGGAGGGGATGAACACTGAAGCTTTCTTT	CAISELEGMNTEAFF
TRBV29-1	TRBJ1-2	12	TRBD1	once	TGCAGCGTTGGACAGGGGTCGGCAAGCTACACCTTC	CSVGQGSASYTF